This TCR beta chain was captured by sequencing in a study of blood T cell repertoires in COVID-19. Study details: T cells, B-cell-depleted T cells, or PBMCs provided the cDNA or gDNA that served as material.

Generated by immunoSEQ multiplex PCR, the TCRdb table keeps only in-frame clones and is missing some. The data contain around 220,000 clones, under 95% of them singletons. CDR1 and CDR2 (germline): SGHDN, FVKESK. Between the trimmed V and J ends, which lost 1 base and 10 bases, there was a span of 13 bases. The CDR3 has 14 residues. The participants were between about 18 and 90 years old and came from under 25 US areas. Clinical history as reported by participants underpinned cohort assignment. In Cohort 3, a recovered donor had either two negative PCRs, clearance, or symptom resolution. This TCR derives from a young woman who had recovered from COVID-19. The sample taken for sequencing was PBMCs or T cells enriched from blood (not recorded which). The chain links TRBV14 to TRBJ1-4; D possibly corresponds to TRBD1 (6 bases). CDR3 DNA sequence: TGTGCCAGCAGCCAAGGGACAGCGATTCCAAAACTGTTTTTT. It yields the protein CASSQGTAIPKLFF. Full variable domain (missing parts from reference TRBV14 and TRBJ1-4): EAGVTQFPSHSVIEKGQTVTLRCDPISGHDNLYWYRRVMGKEIKFLLHFVKESKQDESGMPNNRFLAERTGGTYSTLKVQPAELEDSGVYFCASSQGTAIPKLFFGSGTQLSVL.